This T cell receptor beta chain came from a study of technical replicates of blood from several donors. From germline, CDR1 is SGHVS and CDR2 FNYEAQ. This CDR3 comprises 16 residues. V lost 1 base, J lost 7 bases, and 7 bases stayed unmatched. Repertoires were generated with immunoSEQ multiplex PCR, while TCRdb's copy carries only in-frame clones and drops some. The data hold about 85,000 clones, with roughly 94% observed a single time. This clonotype was sampled from a human donor in good health. The chain joins TRBV7-6 to TRBJ1-4; 9 bases are a match to TRBD1. What was sequenced was T cells isolated from PBMCs. CDR3 nucleotide sequence: TGTGCCAGCAGCTTAGAACCGGGACAGGGTGGTGAAAAACTGTTTTTT. It is translated as CASSLEPGQGGEKLFF.